This is a list of T cell receptor beta chains from one sample in a study of PD-1 blockade in classical Hodgkin lymphoma. The method was immunoSEQ multiplex PCR; TCRdb's version includes in-frame clones alone and lacks a portion of them. Of tens of thousands of clones in the sample, nearly 90% were seen once. Material: peripheral blood mononuclear cells (PBMCs), obtained before the fourth cycle of nivolumab. These receptors were obtained from a human donor with classical Hodgkin lymphoma. CDR3s include the opening cysteine and the closing phenylalanine or tryptophan. A D gene is named only where the DNA matches it firmly. A row's size may be missing; if present it is once, few, many or a size class.

TRBV7-9,.,TRBD1,TRBJ1-1,CASSLGQGNTEAFF,TGTGCCAGCAGCTTAGGACAGGGGAACACTGAAGCTTTCTTT
TRBV7-9,.,.,TRBJ2-3,CASSFEGGDTQYF,TGTGCCAGCAGCTTCGAAGGTGGGGATACGCAGTATTTT
TRBV5-1,.,.,TRBJ1-3,CASGLQGGEGNTIYF,TGCGCCAGCGGCCTCCAGGGTGGGGAAGGAAACACCATATATTTT
TRBV5-1,once,.,TRBJ1-1,CASSEAANTEAFF,TGCGCCAGCAGCGAGGCGGCGAACACTGAAGCTTTCTTT
TRBV6-5,.,TRBD2,TRBJ2-1,CASRWTSVDLAEQFF,TGTGCCAGCAGATGGACTAGCGTAGACCTTGCTGAGCAGTTCTTC
TRBV12-5,.,.,TRBJ2-1,CASGPQGFSYNEQFF,TGTGCTAGTGGTCCCCAGGGTTTCTCCTACAATGAGCAGTTCTTC
TRBV4-1,.,.,TRBJ2-7,CASSQEDSPAYEQYF,TGCGCCAGCAGCCAAGAGGACTCCCCAGCCTACGAGCAGTACTTC
TRBV30,.,.,TRBJ1-1,CASSLTGLDEAFF,TGTGCCTCTTCCTTGACAGGCCTAGACGAAGCTTTCTTT
TRBV7-9,.,.,TRBJ2-5,CASSSGPLQETQYF,TGTGCCAGCAGCTCGGGACCGCTACAAGAGACCCAGTACTTC
TRBV6-1,.,.,TRBJ1-5,CASSPPGPIDQPQHF,TGTGCCAGCAGCCCCCCGGGACCGATAGATCAGCCCCAGCATTTT
TRBV5-1,.,.,TRBJ2-3,CASSPSSGTDTQYF,TGCGCCAGCAGCCCATCGAGCGGCACAGATACGCAGTATTTT
TRBV5-1,.,.,TRBJ1-3,CASSLVGSSGNTIYF,TGCGCCAGCAGTTTGGTAGGGAGCTCTGGAAACACCATATATTTT
TRBV5-5,.,TRBD2,TRBJ2-1,CASSLWTSPGNEQFF,TGTGCCAGCAGCCTATGGACTAGCCCGGGAAATGAGCAGTTCTTC
TRBV28,.,TRBD1,TRBJ1-6,CASRLDRNSPLHF,TGTGCCAGCAGACTGGACAGGAATTCACCCCTCCACTTT
TRBV5-1,.,.,TRBJ1-2,CASSSSPDLRLGYTF,TGCGCCAGCAGCTCTTCTCCCGATTTGCGTTTGGGCTACACCTTC
TRBV6-1,.,.,TRBJ2-1,CASSDKRFPNEQFF,TGTGCCAGCAGTGATAAACGATTCCCCAATGAGCAGTTCTTC
TRBV18,.,.,TRBJ2-2,CASSPPWGNTGELFF,TGTGCCAGCTCACCACCGTGGGGGAACACCGGGGAGCTGTTTTTT
TRBV7-2,.,.,TRBJ1-5,CASSLGIGSQGMYQPQHF,TGTGCCAGCAGCTTAGGAATAGGTAGTCAGGGAATGTATCAGCCCCAGCATTTT
TRBV6-6,.,TRBD1,TRBJ2-1,CASSYSETGGGNEQFF,TGTGCCAGCAGTTACTCGGAGACAGGGGGCGGCAATGAGCAGTTCTTC
TRBV6-6,.,.,TRBJ2-5,CASLPTRGTQYF,TGTGCCAGCCTGCCCACCCGGGGGACCCAGTACTTC
TRBV5-1,once,.,TRBJ2-2,CASSQGRANTGELFF,TGCGCCAGCAGCCAGGGACGCGCAAACACCGGGGAGCTGTTTTTT
TRBV19,.,TRBD1,TRBJ1-1,CASTSTGDTEAFF,TGTGCCAGTACCTCCACAGGGGACACTGAAGCTTTCTTT
TRBV5-1,.,TRBD1,TRBJ2-6,CASSGQGISGANVLTF,TGCGCCAGCAGCGGACAGGGGATTTCTGGGGCCAACGTCCTGACTTTC
TRBV5-1,medium-sized,.,TRBJ2-7,CASSTVGGSYEQYF,TGCGCCAGCAGCACGGTAGGGGGCTCCTACGAGCAGTACTTC
TRBV27,.,.,TRBJ2-1,CASSLLGEGNEQFF,TGTGCCAGCAGCCTACTAGGGGAAGGCAATGAGCAGTTCTTC
TRBV19,.,.,TRBJ1-6,CASSPTKGSYNSPLHF,TGTGCCAGTAGCCCTACGAAGGGCTCCTATAATTCACCCCTCCACTTT
TRBV5-6,.,.,TRBJ2-1,CASSDPDKVINNEQFF,TGTGCCAGCAGTGACCCCGACAAGGTGATTAACAATGAGCAGTTCTTC
TRBV6-5,.,.,TRBJ1-2,CASSYSQGNYGYTF,TGTGCCAGCAGTTACTCGCAGGGCAACTATGGCTACACCTTC
TRBV6-6,.,.,TRBJ2-1,CASNRMSSYNEQFF,TGTGCCAGCAATAGAATGAGCTCCTACAATGAGCAGTTCTTC
TRBV2,.,TRBD2,TRBJ2-7,CASSEWTSESYEQYF,TGTGCCAGCAGTGAGTGGACTAGCGAATCCTACGAGCAGTACTTC
TRBV6-5,.,.,TRBJ1-5,CASSQYPPRSQPQHF,TGTGCCAGCAGCCAATACCCCCCCCGAAGTCAGCCCCAGCATTTT
TRBV5-1,.,.,TRBJ1-2,CASSLWTSYYGYTF,TGCGCCAGCAGCCTTTGGACTTCCTACTATGGCTACACCTTC
TRBV5-1,.,TRBD2,TRBJ2-3,CASSRSGGTDTQYF,TGCGCCAGCAGTCGTAGCGGGGGCACAGATACGCAGTATTTT
TRBV29-1,.,.,TRBJ2-3,CSVEDPTGRTAQYF,TGCAGCGTTGAAGACCCAACAGGGAGGACGGCGCAGTATTTT
TRBV7-9,.,TRBD1,TRBJ1-5,CASSLATGENQPQHF,TGTGCCAGCAGCTTAGCGACAGGGGAAAATCAGCCCCAGCATTTT
TRBV7-9,.,.,TRBJ1-6,CASSGDRLSYNSPLHF,TGTGCCAGCAGCGGGGACCGTCTCTCCTATAATTCACCCCTCCACTTT
TRBV7-9,.,TRBD2,TRBJ2-1,CASSFGLAGEQFF,TGTGCCAGCAGCTTCGGACTAGCGGGTGAGCAGTTCTTC
TRBV6-1,.,.,TRBJ2-4,CASSEVVGWDGQNIQYF,TGTGCCAGCAGTGAAGTGGTGGGTTGGGATGGTCAAAACATTCAGTACTTC
TRBV5-1,.,.,TRBJ2-7,CASSSTTRGLAYEQYF,TGCGCCAGCAGCTCTACCACCCGGGGTCTGGCCTACGAGCAGTACTTC
TRBV5-1,once,.,TRBJ2-1,CASSLAALSLHEQFF,TGCGCCAGCAGCTTGGCCGCCTTATCCCTCCATGAGCAGTTCTTC
TRBV4-2,.,.,TRBJ2-1,CASSLNNEQFF,TGTGCCAGCAGCCTAAACAATGAGCAGTTCTTC
TRBV2,.,TRBD2,TRBJ2-1,CASKGGGGEQFF,TGTGCCAGCAAGGGCGGGGGGGGTGAGCAGTTCTTC
TRBV6-5,.,.,TRBJ1-1,CASSPTRRAFF,TGTGCCAGCAGTCCGACCAGGAGAGCTTTCTTT
TRBV5-1,.,TRBD1,TRBJ2-7,CASSLAGTVPSQQYF,TGCGCCAGCAGCTTGGCCGGGACAGTGCCATCCCAGCAGTACTTC
TRBV11-2,.,.,TRBJ2-1,CASSLDLYNEQFF,TGTGCCAGCAGCCTGGACCTTTACAATGAGCAGTTCTTC
TRBV10-2,.,.,TRBJ2-3,CASSEGLMGSTDTQYF,TGCGCCAGCAGTGAGGGACTTATGGGAAGCACAGATACGCAGTATTTT
TRBV5-4,few,.,TRBJ1-1,CASSFGGRLATEAFF,TGTGCCAGCAGCTTCGGGGGGCGCTTGGCCACTGAAGCTTTCTTT
TRBV5-6,.,.,TRBJ1-5,CASSYFIRGAVDSNQPQHF,TGTGCCAGCAGCTACTTTATTAGGGGGGCAGTGGATAGCAATCAGCCCCAGCATTTT
TRBV4-1,.,.,TRBJ1-4,CASSPRQDLWKGANEKLFF,TGCGCCAGCAGCCCGAGACAGGACCTTTGGAAGGGGGCTAATGAAAAACTGTTTTTT
TRBV4-1,.,.,TRBJ1-5,CASSQVMQAMNQPQHF,TGCGCCAGCAGCCAAGTGATGCAAGCCATGAATCAGCCCCAGCATTTT
TRBV5-6,.,.,TRBJ1-1,CASSFELGVEVGAFF,TGTGCCAGCAGCTTCGAACTCGGGGTTGAGGTTGGGGCTTTCTTT
TRBV5-1,.,TRBD1,TRBJ2-2,CASSPTGVNTGELFF,TGCGCCAGCAGCCCGACAGGGGTCAACACCGGGGAGCTGTTTTTT